Given below is one T cell receptor beta chain in context. In its sample, this clone was seen once. No antigen is known for it. Per-base qualities were not stored, and no clone one base away is much larger. The data belong to a study of Ad26.COV2.S vaccination and SARS-CoV-2 variants (dated by TCRdb to the early 2020s). In terms of the full investigation: Vaccine-arm donors were drawn from COV1001, a multicentre, randomized, double-blind, placebo-controlled phase I-IIa trial of Ad26.COV2.S in healthy adults. Ad26.COV2.S was administered intramuscularly at a dose of 5x10^10 or 1x10^11 viral particles, either as one shot or as two shots given 56 days apart. A total of around 32 samples were included in the TCR-sequenced set, comprising about 20 Ad26.COV2.S vaccine recipients, 5 placebo recipients and 8 SARS-CoV-2 convalescent individuals. Investigators remained blinded to trial group allocation during experiments and outcome assessment. TCRbeta repertoire sequencing was used to assess the specificity and breadth of SARS-CoV-2-reactive T cell receptors after Ad26.COV2.S vaccination. Trial participants were randomized into five groups of five, in which low-dose or high-dose Ad26.COV2.S was given once or twice, or placebo was given on both occasions. What the research found in general, with its limitations: The authors noted that the TCR breadth and depth analyses may have underestimated total T cell responses. Comparable non-spike TCR breadth was observed between vaccine and placebo recipients, consistent with only spike being contained in the vaccine. The study was not powered for comparison of responses between vaccine doses or regimens. After vaccination, spike-specific CD8+ and CD4+ T cell responses were reported to show substantial breadth. Higher spike-specific TCR breadth was observed in Ad26.COV2.S recipients than in placebo recipients (P = 0.0014).

The CDR3 has 16 amino acids, counting the end cysteine and phenylalanine. Only CDR3 DNA remains: 48 bases, in frame from the first base. Unmatched junction bases come to 7, with V trimmed by 5 bases and J by 4 bases. As encoded in the germline V gene (reference sequence), CDR1 is SEHNR while CDR2 is FQNEAQ. The treatment or condition label for this specimen denotes: around 19 received Ad26.COV2.S at low or high dose, single or two shots; about 5 received placebo; per-sample allocation not given. Repertoires of vaccine and placebo recipients were sequenced from samples taken on day 63 after the first injection. Cohort 1b enrolled 25 or so adults aged 18-55 years at a single site in Boston, USA, between 29 July and 7 August 2020. Ad26.COV2.S was a replication-incompetent adenovirus type 26 vector expressing a prefusion-stabilized SARS-CoV-2 spike protein from the original Wuhan strain. The immunoSEQ Assay was the method used to sequence TCRbeta CDR3 regions. After extraction, genomic DNA underwent amplification by bias-controlled multiplex PCR, followed by high-throughput sequencing. Processing in the source paper ran as follows. To quantify the absolute abundance of every unique TCRbeta CDR3 region, sequences were collapsed and filtered. T cell fraction was estimated by normalizing TCRbeta template counts to usable DNA, which was measured by amplifying reference genes present in all nucleated cells. Repertoire TCRs were annotated as SARS-CoV-2-specific when V gene, CDR3 amino acid sequence and J gene were exactly matched to a known reactive TCR set. The reference SARS-CoV-2 TCR set was obtained from MIRA and was filtered for enrichment in COVID-19-positive ImmuneCODE repertoires, whereby public or cross-reactive TCRs were removed. Using the MIRA antigens, annotated TCRs were further analysed by specific ORF or by position within an ORF. Breadth was defined as the number of annotated unique rearrangements divided by the total number of unique productive rearrangements, and depth was defined as the summed frequency of the annotated unique rearrangements. Two-sided Wilcoxon rank-sum tests were applied when comparing TCR breadth between groups. Drawn from immuneACCESS, this table holds only the in-frame rearrangements with V and J called that TCRdb kept. Clones are partly lost; checked studies trace under half to an unresolved V gene and leave the rest unexplained. The DNA was the basis for D and trimming; V, J and clone size are from that table. In all, the sample holds some 640,000 clones, and more than 80% of those were seen once. Approximately 1.5% of the sample lies in the top ten.

Material: peripheral blood, obtained in a trial of Ad26.COV2.S vaccine versus placebo. This TCR was recovered from a person aged 18 to 65 who received the Ad26.COV2.S COVID-19 vaccine or a placebo. The chain is made from TRBV7-9 and TRBJ2-1; TRBD2 fits 11 bases in the junction. The CDR3 loop reads CASSATSGKSYNEQFF. The sequence in DNA is TGTGCCAGCAGCGCGACTAGCGGGAAGTCTTACAATGAGCAGTTCTTC.